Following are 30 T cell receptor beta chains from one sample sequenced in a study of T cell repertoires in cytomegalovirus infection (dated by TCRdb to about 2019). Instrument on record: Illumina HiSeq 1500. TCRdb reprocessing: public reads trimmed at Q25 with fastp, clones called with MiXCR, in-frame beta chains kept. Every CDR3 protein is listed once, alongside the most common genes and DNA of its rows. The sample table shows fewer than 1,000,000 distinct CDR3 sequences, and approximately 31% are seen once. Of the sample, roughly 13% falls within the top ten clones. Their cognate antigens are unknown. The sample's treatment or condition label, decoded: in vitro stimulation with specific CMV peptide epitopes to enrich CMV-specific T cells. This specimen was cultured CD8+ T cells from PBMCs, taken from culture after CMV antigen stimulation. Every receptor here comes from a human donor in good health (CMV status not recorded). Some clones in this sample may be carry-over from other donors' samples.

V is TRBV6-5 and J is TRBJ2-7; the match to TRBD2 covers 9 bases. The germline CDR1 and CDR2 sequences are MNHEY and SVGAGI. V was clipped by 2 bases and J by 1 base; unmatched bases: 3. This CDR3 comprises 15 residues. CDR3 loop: CASSYETSGSYEQYF. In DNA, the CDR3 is TGTGCCAGCAGTTACGAAACTAGCGGGTCCTACGAGCAGTACTTC.

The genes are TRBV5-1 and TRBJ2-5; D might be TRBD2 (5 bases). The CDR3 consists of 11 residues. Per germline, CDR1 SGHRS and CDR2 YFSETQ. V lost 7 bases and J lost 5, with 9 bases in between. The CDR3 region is CASGLEETQYF. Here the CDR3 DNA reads TGCGCCAGCGGACTGGAGGAGACCCAGTACTTC.

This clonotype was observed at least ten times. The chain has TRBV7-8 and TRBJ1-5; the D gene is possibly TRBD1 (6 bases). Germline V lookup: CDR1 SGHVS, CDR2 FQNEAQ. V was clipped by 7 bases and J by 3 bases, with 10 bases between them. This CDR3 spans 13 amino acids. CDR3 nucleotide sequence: TGTGCCAGCATGGACAGTATCAATCAGCCCCAGCATTTT. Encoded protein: CASMDSINQPQHF.

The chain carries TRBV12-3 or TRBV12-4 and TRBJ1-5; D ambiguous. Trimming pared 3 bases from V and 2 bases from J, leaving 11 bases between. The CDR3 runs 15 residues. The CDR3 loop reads CASSFGGQRNQPQHF. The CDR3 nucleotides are TGTGCCAGCAGTTTCGGCGGGCAGCGCAATCAGCCCCAGCATTTT.

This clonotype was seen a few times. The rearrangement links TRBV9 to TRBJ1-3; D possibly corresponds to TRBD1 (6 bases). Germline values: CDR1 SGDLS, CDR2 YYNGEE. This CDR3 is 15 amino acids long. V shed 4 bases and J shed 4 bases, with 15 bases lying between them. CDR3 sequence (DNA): TGTGCCAGCAGCCCTTACAGGGCTCCGGGAAACACCATATATTTT. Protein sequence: CASSPYRAPGNTIYF.

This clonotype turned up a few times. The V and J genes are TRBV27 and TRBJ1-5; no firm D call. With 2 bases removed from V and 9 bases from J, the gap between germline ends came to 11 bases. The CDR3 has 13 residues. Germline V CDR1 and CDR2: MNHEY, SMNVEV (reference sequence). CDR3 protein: CASSLGGVGPQHF. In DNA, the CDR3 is TGTGCCAGCAGTTTAGGTGGGGTGGGGCCCCAGCATTTT.

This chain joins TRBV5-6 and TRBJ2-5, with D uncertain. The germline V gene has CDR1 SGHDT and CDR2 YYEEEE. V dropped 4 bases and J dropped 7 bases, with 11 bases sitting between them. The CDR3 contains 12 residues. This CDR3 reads CASSLGPGTQYF. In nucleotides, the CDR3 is TGTGCCAGCAGCCTAGGCCCGGGGACCCAGTACTTC.

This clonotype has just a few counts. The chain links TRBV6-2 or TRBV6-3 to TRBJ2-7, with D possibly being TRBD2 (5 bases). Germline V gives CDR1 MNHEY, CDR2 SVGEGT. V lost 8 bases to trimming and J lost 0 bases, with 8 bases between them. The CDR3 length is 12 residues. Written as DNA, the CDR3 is TGTGCCAGCGAGGCGGGCTCCTACGAGCAGTACTTC. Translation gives CASEAGSYEQYF.

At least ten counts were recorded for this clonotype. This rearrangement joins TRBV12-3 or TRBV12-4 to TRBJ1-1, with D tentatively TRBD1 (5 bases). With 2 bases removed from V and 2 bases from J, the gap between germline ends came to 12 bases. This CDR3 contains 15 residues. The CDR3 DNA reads TGTGCCAGCAGTTTATCACCCAGGGTTAACACTGAAGCTTTCTTT. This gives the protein CASSLSPRVNTEAFF.

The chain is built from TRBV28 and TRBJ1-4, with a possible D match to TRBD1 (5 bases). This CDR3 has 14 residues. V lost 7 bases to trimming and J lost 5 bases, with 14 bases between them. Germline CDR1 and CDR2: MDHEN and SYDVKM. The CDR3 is CASIGTTQNEKLFF. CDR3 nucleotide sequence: TGTGCCAGCATCGGGACCACCCAGAATGAAAAACTGTTTTTT.

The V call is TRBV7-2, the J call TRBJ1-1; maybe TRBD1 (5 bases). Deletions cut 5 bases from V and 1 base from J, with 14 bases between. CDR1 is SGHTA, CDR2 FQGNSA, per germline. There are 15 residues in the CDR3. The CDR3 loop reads CASSEPRVANTEAFF. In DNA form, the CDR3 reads TGTGCCAGCAGCGAGCCCAGGGTGGCGAACACTGAAGCTTTCTTT. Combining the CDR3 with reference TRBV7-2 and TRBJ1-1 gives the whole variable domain GAGVSQSPSNKVTEKGKDVELRCDPISGHTALYWYRQSLGQGLEFLIYFQGNSAPDKSGLPSDRFSAERTGGSVSTLTIQRTQQEDSAVYLCASSEPRVANTEAFFGQGTRLTVV.

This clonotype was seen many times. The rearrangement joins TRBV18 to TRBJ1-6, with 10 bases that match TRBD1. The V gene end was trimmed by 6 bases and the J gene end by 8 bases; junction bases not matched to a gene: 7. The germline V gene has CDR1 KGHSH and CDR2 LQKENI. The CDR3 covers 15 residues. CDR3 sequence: CASSDGQGVYSPLHF. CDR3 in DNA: TGTGCCAGCTCCGATGGACAGGGGGTTTATTCACCCCTCCACTTT.

In DNA form, the CDR3 reads TGTGCCAGCGGTGGGGCAGGGGGTCTATTTGAGCAGTTCTTC. Translating it yields CASGGAGGLFEQFF. This chain links TRBV6-1 with TRBJ2-1; TRBD1 agrees at 7 bases. This CDR3 is 14 amino acids long. Germline loops: CDR1 MNHNS, CDR2 SASEGT. V was pared by 8 bases and J by 9 bases, with 13 bases of the junction left unmatched.

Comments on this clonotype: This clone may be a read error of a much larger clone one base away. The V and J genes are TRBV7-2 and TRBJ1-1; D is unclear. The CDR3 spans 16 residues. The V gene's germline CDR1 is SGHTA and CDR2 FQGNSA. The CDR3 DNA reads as TGTGTCAGCAGCCCCTGGGTTGTGAGGTCGAACACTGAAGCTTTCTTT. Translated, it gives CVSSPWVVRSNTEAFF.

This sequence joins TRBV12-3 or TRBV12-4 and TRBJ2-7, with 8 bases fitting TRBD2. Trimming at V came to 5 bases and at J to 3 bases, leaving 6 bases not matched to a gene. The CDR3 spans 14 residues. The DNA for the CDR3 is TGTGCCAGCAGTCAGGCTACTAGCGGCTACGAGCAGTACTTC. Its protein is CASSQATSGYEQYF.

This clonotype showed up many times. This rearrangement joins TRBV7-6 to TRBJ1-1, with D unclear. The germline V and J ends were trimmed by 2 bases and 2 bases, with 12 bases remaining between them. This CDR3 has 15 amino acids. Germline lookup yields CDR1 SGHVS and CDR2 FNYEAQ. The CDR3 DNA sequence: TGTGCCAGCAGCTTAAGGTCTTCTGCCAACACTGAAGCTTTCTTT. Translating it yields CASSLRSSANTEAFF.

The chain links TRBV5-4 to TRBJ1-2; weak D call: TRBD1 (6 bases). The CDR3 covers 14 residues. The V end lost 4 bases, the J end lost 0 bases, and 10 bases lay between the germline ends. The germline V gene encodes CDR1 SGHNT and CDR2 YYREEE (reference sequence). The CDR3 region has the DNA TGTGCCAGCAGCATATGGACAGCTAACTATGGCTACACCTTC. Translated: CASSIWTANYGYTF.

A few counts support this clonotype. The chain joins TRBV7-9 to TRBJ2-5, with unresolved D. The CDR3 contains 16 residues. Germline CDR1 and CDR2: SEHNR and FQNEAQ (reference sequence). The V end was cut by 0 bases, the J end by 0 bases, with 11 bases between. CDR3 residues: CASSLANELYQETQYF. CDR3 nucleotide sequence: TGTGCCAGCAGCTTAGCTAACGAGCTGTACCAAGAGACCCAGTACTTC.

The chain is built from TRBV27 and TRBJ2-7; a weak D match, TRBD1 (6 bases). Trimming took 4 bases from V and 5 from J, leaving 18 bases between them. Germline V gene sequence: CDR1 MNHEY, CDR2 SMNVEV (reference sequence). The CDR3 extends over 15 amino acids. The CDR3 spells CASSSYQGHYNEQYF. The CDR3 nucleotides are TGTGCCAGCAGTTCTTACCAGGGACACTATAACGAGCAGTACTTC.

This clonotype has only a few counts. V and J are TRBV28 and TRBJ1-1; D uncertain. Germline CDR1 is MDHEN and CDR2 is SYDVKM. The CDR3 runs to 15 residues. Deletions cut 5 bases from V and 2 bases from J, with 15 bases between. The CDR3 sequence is CASSPLLGSNTEAFF. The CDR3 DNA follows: TGTGCCAGCAGTCCCCTCCTAGGGTCAAACACTGAAGCTTTCTTT.

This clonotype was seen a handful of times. Written as DNA, the CDR3 is TGTGCCAGCAGCCAAGATGGCGTCGGCTACTCCTACGAGCAGTACTTC. It yields the protein CASSQDGVGYSYEQYF. The V call is TRBV4-2, the J call TRBJ2-7; D gene unclear. Trimming pared 0 bases from V and 0 bases from J, leaving 12 bases between. CDR3 length equals 16 residues. The V gene's germline CDR1 is LGHNA and CDR2 YNFKEQ.

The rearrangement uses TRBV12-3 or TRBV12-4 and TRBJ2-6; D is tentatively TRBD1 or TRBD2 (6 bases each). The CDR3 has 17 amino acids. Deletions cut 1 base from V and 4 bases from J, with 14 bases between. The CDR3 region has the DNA TGTGCCAGCAGTTTAGGGACAGCCGCGGGGGGGGCCAACGTCCTGACTTTC. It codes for CASSLGTAAGGANVLTF.

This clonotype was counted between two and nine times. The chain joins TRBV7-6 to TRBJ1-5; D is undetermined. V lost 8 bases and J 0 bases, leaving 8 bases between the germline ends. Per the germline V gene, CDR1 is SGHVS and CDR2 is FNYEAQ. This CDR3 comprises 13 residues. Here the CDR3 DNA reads TGTGCCAGCCAAGCAGGTAGCAATCAGCCCCAGCATTTT. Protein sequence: CASQAGSNQPQHF.

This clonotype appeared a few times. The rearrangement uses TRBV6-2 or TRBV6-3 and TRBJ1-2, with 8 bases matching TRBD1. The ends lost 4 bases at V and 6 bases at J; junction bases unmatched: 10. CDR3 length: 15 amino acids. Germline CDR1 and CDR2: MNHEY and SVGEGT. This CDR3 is CASSFDYRGKDGYTF. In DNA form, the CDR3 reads TGTGCCAGCAGTTTCGATTACAGGGGGAAGGATGGCTACACCTTC.

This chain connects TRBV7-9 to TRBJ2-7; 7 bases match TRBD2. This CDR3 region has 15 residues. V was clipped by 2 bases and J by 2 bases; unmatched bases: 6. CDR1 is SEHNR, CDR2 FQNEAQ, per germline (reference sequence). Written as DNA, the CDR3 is TGTGCCAGCAGCTTAAGAGCGGGGACTACCTACGAGCAGTACTTC. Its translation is CASSLRAGTTYEQYF.

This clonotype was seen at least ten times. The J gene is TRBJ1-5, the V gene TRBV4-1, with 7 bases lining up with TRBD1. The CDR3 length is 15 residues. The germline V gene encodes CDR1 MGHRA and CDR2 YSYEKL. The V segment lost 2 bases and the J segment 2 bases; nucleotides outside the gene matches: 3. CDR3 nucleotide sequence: TGCGCCAGCAGCCAACCCGACAGGGGCAATCAGCCCCAGCATTTT. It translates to CASSQPDRGNQPQHF.

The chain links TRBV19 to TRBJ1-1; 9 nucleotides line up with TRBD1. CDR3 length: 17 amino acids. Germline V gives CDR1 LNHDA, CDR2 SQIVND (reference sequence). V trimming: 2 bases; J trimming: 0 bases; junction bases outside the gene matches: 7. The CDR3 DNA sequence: TGTGCCAGTAGTATACGGGGACAGGGATTAATGAACACTGAAGCTTTCTTT. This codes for CASSIRGQGLMNTEAFF.

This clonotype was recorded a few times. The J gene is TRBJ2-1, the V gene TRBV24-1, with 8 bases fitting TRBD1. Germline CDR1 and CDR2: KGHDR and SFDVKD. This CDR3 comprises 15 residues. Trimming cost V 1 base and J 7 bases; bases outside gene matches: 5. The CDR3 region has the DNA TGTGCCACCAGTGATTTCAGACAGGGGCTGAATGAGCAGTTCTTC. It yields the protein CATSDFRQGLNEQFF.

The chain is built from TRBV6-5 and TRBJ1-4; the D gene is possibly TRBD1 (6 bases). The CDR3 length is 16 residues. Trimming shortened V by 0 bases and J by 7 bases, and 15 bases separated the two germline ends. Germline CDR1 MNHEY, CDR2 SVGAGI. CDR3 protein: CASSYSSQGRGEKLFF. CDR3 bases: TGTGCCAGCAGTTACTCGAGTCAGGGGCGTGGTGAAAAACTGTTTTTT.

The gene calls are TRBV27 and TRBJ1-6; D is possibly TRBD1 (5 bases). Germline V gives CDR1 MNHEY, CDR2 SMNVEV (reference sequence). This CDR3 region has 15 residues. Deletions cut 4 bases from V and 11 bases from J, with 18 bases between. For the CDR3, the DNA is TGTGCCAGCAGTTCGGGGACCGGGATGTGGACACCCCTCCACTTT. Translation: CASSSGTGMWTPLHF.